This T cell receptor (beta chain) was captured by sequencing in a study of blood T cell repertoires in COVID-19. Across the whole study: The study drew acute and convalescent COVID-19 samples from the United States, Italy and Spain. Sample material is recorded as cDNA or gDNA derived from T cells, B-cell-depleted T cells, or PBMCs.

V was trimmed by 3 bases and J by 5 bases, leaving 18 bases between them. The germline V gene encodes CDR1 SGHRS and CDR2 YFSETQ. CDR3 length: 15 residues. Per the original data handling: Estimation of nucleated cell counts relied on the amplification of reference gene primers. Generated by immunoSEQ multiplex PCR, the TCRdb table keeps only in-frame clones and is missing some. Clone size and V and J calls were adopted from that table, with D and trimming inferred from the DNA. This sample has some 170,000 clones; 85% occur once, and the top ten carry more than 0.85%. The TCR sequence derives from a man aged 40-49 years with acute or convalescent COVID-19. Material: peripheral blood. J is TRBJ2-7 and V is TRBV5-1; TRBD1 might be the D (6 bases). CDR3 amino acids: CASSSQGGRGDEQYF. The CDR3 DNA follows: TGCGCCAGCAGCTCCCAAGGGGGTAGAGGCGACGAGCAGTACTTC.